The 15 T cell receptor beta chains given below trace back to one sample, sequenced in a study of blood T cell repertoires in COVID-19. Generated by immunoSEQ multiplex PCR, the TCRdb table keeps only in-frame clones and is missing some. The sample consists of more than 250,000 clones, approximately 90% of them appearing once. Material: PBMCs or T cells enriched from blood (not recorded which). The receptor set was obtained from a woman in her thirties or forties with acute COVID-19.

The chain employs TRBV10-3 and TRBJ2-5, with 7 bases lining up with TRBD2. Germline values: CDR1 ENHRY, CDR2 SYGVKD. Losses at the gene ends were 5 bases for V and 5 bases for J; bases not matched to a gene: 8. CDR3 length equals 14 residues. CDR3 loop: CAISPFREGETQYF. The CDR3 nucleotides read TGTGCCATCAGTCCTTTTAGGGAGGGGGAGACCCAGTACTTC.

V is TRBV4-1 and J is TRBJ2-3; TRBD1 matches 8 bases. Germline assignment: CDR1 MGHRA and CDR2 YSYEKL. This CDR3 region has 15 residues. The J segment lost 4 bases and the V segment lost 4 bases, leaving 7 bases of the junction unmatched. The CDR3: CASSPTGQGADTQYF. The CDR3 DNA sequence: TGCGCCAGCAGCCCGACCGGACAGGGAGCAGATACGCAGTATTTT.

Written as DNA, the CDR3 is TGCGCCAGCAGCCCGTCGACAGTGGCTTACAATGAGCAGTTCTTC. Protein sequence: CASSPSTVAYNEQFF. V and J are TRBV4-1 and TRBJ2-1, with TRBD1 as a possible D gene (5 bases). The CDR3 sequence is 15 residues long. Trimming took 4 bases from V and 4 from J, leaving 14 bases between them. Germline assignment: CDR1 MGHRA and CDR2 YSYEKL.

This clone has a handful of counts. The chain uses TRBV19 and TRBJ1-2; 11 nucleotides align to TRBD1. Germline-derived CDR1 and CDR2 are LNHDA and SQIVND (reference sequence). J lost 5 bases, V lost 5 bases, and 4 bases had no gene match. The CDR3 sequence is 14 residues long. CDR3 DNA sequence: TGTGCCAGTAGTCCAGGGACAGGGGGATATGGCTACACCTTC. This codes for CASSPGTGGYGYTF.

The gene calls are TRBV19 and TRBJ1-3, with D perhaps matching TRBD1 (5 bases). CDR1 and CDR2 from the germline V gene are LNHDA and SQIVND (reference sequence). The CDR3 is 17 amino acids. V lost 2 bases and J lost 0, with 14 bases in between. DNA for the CDR3: TGTGCCAGTAGTATACGACCGGGGGGTGCCTCTGGAAACACCATATATTTT. Encoded protein: CASSIRPGGASGNTIYF. The full variable domain, completed using reference TRBV19 and TRBJ1-3, is DGGITQSPKYLFRKEGQNVTLSCEQNLNHDAMYWYRQDPGQGLRLIYYSQIVNDFQKGDIAEGYSVSREKKESFPLTVTSAQKNPTAFYLCASSIRPGGASGNTIYFGEGSWLTVV.

The V and J genes are TRBV20-1 and TRBJ1-2; no clear D gene. Germline loops: CDR1 DFQATT, CDR2 SNEGSKA (reference sequence). The CDR3 consists of 9 residues. The V and J ends lost 5 bases and 8 bases respectively, with 6 bases between them. CDR3: CSAPRGYTF. The CDR3 DNA is TGCAGTGCTCCTCGGGGCTACACCTTC.

The V call is TRBV19, the J call TRBJ2-4; 9 nucleotides agree with TRBD2. The CDR3 covers 15 residues. Trimming took 5 bases from V and 6 from J; bases not matched to a gene: 8. Germline values: CDR1 LNHDA, CDR2 SQIVND (reference sequence). Here the CDR3 reads CASSPLGGRGNIQYF. The DNA of the CDR3 is TGTGCCAGTAGTCCCCTTGGCGGGAGGGGAAACATTCAGTACTTC.

This clone was seen only a few times. J is TRBJ1-1 and V is TRBV11-3; the match to TRBD1 covers 8 bases. The CDR3 is 15 amino acids. V was pared by 6 bases and J by 4 bases, with 10 bases of the junction left unmatched. Germline values: CDR1 SGHNT, CDR2 YENEEA. CDR3 loop: CASRDSDRGGTEAFF. The CDR3 DNA is TGTGCCAGCAGAGATAGTGACAGGGGTGGCACTGAAGCTTTCTTT.

The chain combines TRBV11-3 with TRBJ1-2; no clear D. CDR1 is SGHNT, CDR2 YENEEA, per germline. The CDR3 is made up of 13 amino acids. Trimming cost V 4 bases and J 10 bases, with 16 bases left between them. In DNA, the CDR3 is TGTGCCAGCAGCTCGGGGTCGGAGGACGTCTACACCTTC. It is translated as CASSSGSEDVYTF.

The count of this clone is one. This chain uses TRBV7-9 with TRBJ2-7; 7 nucleotides agree with TRBD2. The germline gives CDR1 SEHNR, CDR2 FQNEAQ (reference sequence). The CDR3 runs to 16 residues. The V gene end was trimmed by 2 bases and the J gene end by 4 bases; junction bases not matched to a gene: 11. The CDR3 region is CASSLSERGRLYEQYF. As DNA, the CDR3 is TGTGCCAGCAGCTTATCGGAGCGGGGTCGCTTGTACGAGCAGTACTTC.

This rearrangement joins TRBV18 to TRBJ1-4, with 9 bases aligning to TRBD1. The CDR3 spans 16 residues. The germline CDR1 and CDR2 sequences are KGHSH and LQKENI. J was trimmed by 8 bases and V by 3 bases; bases with no gene match: 10. CDR3 nucleotides: TGTGCCAGCTCACCCCGGATCGGGACAGGGCAAGAAAAACTGTTTTTT. Protein sequence: CASSPRIGTGQEKLFF.

The chain combines TRBV9 with TRBJ2-1, with D uncertain. CDR1 and CDR2 from the germline V gene are SGDLS and YYNGEE. The V and J ends lost 0 bases and 2 bases respectively, with 6 bases between them. CDR3 size: 14 residues. The CDR3 DNA sequence: TGTGCCAGCAGCGTAGCGTCTGCCTACAATGAGCAGTTCTTC. Encoded protein: CASSVASAYNEQFF. The full variable domain, completed using reference TRBV9 and TRBJ2-1, is DSGVTQTPKHLITATGQRVTLRCSPRSGDLSVYWYQQSLDQGLQFLIQYYNGEERAKGNILERFSAQQFPDLHSELNLSSLELGDSALYFCASSVASAYNEQFFGPGTRLTVL.

The count of this clone is one. The CDR3 region is CASSLSLDTYYGYTF. DNA of the CDR3: TGTGCCAGCAGTTTATCTCTGGACACCTACTATGGCTACACCTTC. This rearrangement joins TRBV27 to TRBJ1-2; maybe TRBD1 (5 bases). Germline lookup yields CDR1 MNHEY and CDR2 SMNVEV (reference sequence). Trimming pared 0 bases from V and 3 bases from J, leaving 11 bases between. The CDR3 runs 15 residues.

The chain carries TRBV28 and TRBJ1-2; TRBD1 agrees at 8 bases. Unmatched junction bases numbered 8, after V lost 6 bases and J lost 5 bases. From germline, CDR1 is MDHEN and CDR2 SYDVKM. The CDR3 consists of 14 residues. CDR3 in amino acids: CASSPRTGSYGYTF. CDR3 nucleotides: TGTGCCAGCAGCCCCAGGACAGGGTCTTATGGCTACACCTTC.

The chain uses TRBV10-3 and TRBJ2-3, with 11 positions matching TRBD2. The CDR3 has 18 amino acids. The germline gives CDR1 ENHRY, CDR2 SYGVKD. Trimming took 4 bases from V and 2 from J; bases not matched to a gene: 11. This chain's CDR3 is CAISVTSGRALATDTQYF. The CDR3 DNA reads as TGTGCCATCAGTGTAACTAGCGGGAGAGCCTTGGCCACAGATACGCAGTATTTT.